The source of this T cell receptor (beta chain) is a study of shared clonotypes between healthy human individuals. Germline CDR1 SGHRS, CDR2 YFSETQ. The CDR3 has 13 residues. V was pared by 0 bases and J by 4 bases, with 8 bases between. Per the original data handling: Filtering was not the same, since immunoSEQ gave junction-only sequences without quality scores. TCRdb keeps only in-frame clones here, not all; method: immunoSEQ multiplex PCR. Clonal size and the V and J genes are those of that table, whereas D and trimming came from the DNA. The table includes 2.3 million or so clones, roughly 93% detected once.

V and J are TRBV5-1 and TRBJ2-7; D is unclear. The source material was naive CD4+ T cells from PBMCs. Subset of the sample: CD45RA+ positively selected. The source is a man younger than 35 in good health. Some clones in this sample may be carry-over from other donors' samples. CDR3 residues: CASSLVPNYEQYF. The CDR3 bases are TGCGCCAGCAGCTTGGTTCCGAATTACGAGCAGTACTTC.